This section outlines one T cell receptor (beta chain) sequence together with its context. Its specificity is not known. This sample was taken from a study of cytomegalovirus exposure and HLA in healthy donors. General study points: A previous analysis found most TCR beta V segments productive roughly 90% or roughly 30% of the time. The authors later linked a missense DCLRE1C variant to TCR beta V- and J-gene trimming. In a later analysis, across HLA loci, associated TCR counts were highest for DRB1, lowest for HLA-C. There were some 150 TCR beta chains listed as cytomegalovirus-associated.

PCR primers comprised 60 Vbeta and 13 Jbeta primers. Measured with immunoSEQ multiplex PCR; TCRdb has only the in-frame clones, and not every one. The data show some 140,000 clones, 65% to 75% seen once. This TCR derives from a man aged 18 to 30 in good health and CMV-seronegative. What was sequenced was PBMCs.

The CDR3 DNA sequence: TGTGCCTGGAGTCCACCGCGGGGGGTCTCCTACGAGCAGTACTTC. This sequence encodes CAWSPPRGVSYEQYF. The chain is built from TRBV30 and TRBJ2-5; TRBD2 agrees at 8 bases. Judging by the DNA end, TRBJ2-7 fits better; the J call may be wrong. The length of the CDR3 is 15 residues. CDR1 is GTSNPN, CDR2 SVGIG, per germline (reference sequence).